The 24 T cell receptor beta chains below all came from one sample that was sequenced in a study of Ad26.COV2.S vaccination and SARS-CoV-2 variants. TCRdb keeps only in-frame clones here, not all; method: immunoSEQ multiplex PCR. The sample contains under 600,000 clones, about 89% of which appear only once. This sample's treatment: about 20 received Ad26.COV2.S at low or high dose, single or two shots; 5 received placebo; per-sample allocation not given. Specimen acquisition occurred on day 63 following the initial vaccine or placebo injection. This sample comprised peripheral blood, obtained in a trial of Ad26.COV2.S vaccine versus placebo. All receptors come from a person between 18 and 59 years old who received the Ad26.COV2.S COVID-19 vaccine or a placebo.

V gene TRBV7-9 combines with J gene TRBJ1-2, with D tentatively TRBD1 (5 bases). CDR1 is SEHNR, CDR2 FQNEAQ, per germline (reference sequence). V dropped 5 bases and J dropped 12 bases, with 22 bases sitting between them. The CDR3 spans 14 residues. The DNA of the CDR3 is TGTGCCAGCAGCCCCACAACGGGGGTAAAAGGAAACACCTTC. As protein: CASSPTTGVKGNTF.

The chain has TRBV28 and TRBJ1-2; D is ambiguous. From germline, CDR1 is MDHEN and CDR2 SYDVKM. The length of the CDR3 is 12 residues. The V and J ends lost 7 bases and 2 bases respectively, with 8 bases between them. The CDR3 nucleotides are TGTGCCAGCAAGAGGTGGAACTATGGCTACACCTTC. Protein sequence: CASKRWNYGYTF.

The chain is built from TRBV6-5 and TRBJ2-2, with 7 bases lining up with TRBD1. V was clipped by 2 bases and J by 2 bases; unmatched bases: 5. The length of the CDR3 is 16 residues. The germline V gene encodes CDR1 MNHEY and CDR2 SVGAGI. CDR3 sequence: CASSYPTGSNTGELFF. The CDR3 nucleotides read TGTGCCAGCAGTTACCCGACAGGGTCCAACACCGGGGAGCTGTTTTTT.

This clone has more than one count but fewer than ten. The rearrangement links TRBV9 to TRBJ1-1; D ambiguous. CDR1 SGDLS and CDR2 YYNGEE come from the germline V gene. The CDR3 has 14 residues. Trimming left V 0 bases short and J 1 base short, with 7 bases between. As DNA, the CDR3 is TGTGCCAGCAGCGTAGGTGAATGGAACACTGAAGCTTTCTTT. Its translation is CASSVGEWNTEAFF.

The rearrangement links TRBV3-1 (or the pseudogene TRBV3-2) to TRBJ2-7, with D tentatively TRBD2 (5 bases). The germline V gene has CDR1 LGHDT and CDR2 YNNKEL (reference sequence). V was trimmed by 1 base and J by 1 base, leaving 11 bases between them. This CDR3 region has 15 residues. CDR3 in amino acids: CASSQGGSASYEQYF. The CDR3 nucleotides are TGTGCCAGCAGCCAAGGTGGTAGCGCATCCTACGAGCAGTACTTC.

The rearrangement joins TRBV6-5 to TRBJ2-7, with D uncertain. Germline CDR1 and CDR2: MNHEY and SVGAGI. V was shortened by 6 bases and J by 1 base, with 16 bases between the two germline ends. CDR3 size: 15 residues. The chain's CDR3 is CASSSSPYSSYEQYF. CDR3 coding DNA: TGTGCCAGCAGCTCGAGTCCATACAGTTCCTACGAGCAGTACTTC.

The chain has TRBV7-2 and TRBJ1-2; D not certain. In germline, CDR1 is SGHTA, CDR2 FQGNSA. The CDR3 has 15 amino acids. V was clipped by 5 bases and J by 0 bases, with 13 bases between them. The CDR3 sequence is CASSPNGIANYGYTF. CDR3 DNA sequence: TGTGCCAGCAGCCCGAATGGTATTGCTAACTATGGCTACACCTTC.

This clone showed up just once. The rearrangement joins TRBV28 to TRBJ1-5; a weak D match, TRBD1 (5 bases). V was shortened by 7 bases and J by 0 bases, with 10 bases between the two germline ends. Germline CDR1 and CDR2: MDHEN and SYDVKM. CDR3 size: 14 residues. CDR3: CASTVTASNQPQHF. The CDR3 region has the DNA TGTGCCAGCACCGTGACAGCTAGCAATCAGCCCCAGCATTTT.

This CDR3 reads CASSQVVRGLYEQYF. CDR3 coding DNA: TGCGCCAGCAGCCAAGTAGTCAGGGGGCTATACGAGCAGTACTTC. The chain is built from TRBV4-1 and TRBJ2-7; 8 positions agree with TRBD1. V dropped 1 base and J dropped 4; count of bases not matched to a gene: 6. This CDR3 has 15 residues. CDR1 MGHRA and CDR2 YSYEKL come from the germline V gene.

This clone came up a few times. The chain is built from TRBV10-3 and TRBJ1-6; tentatively, D is TRBD1 (6 bases). The CDR3 consists of 13 residues. V lost 6 bases and J lost 10, with 13 bases in between. CDR1 and CDR2 from the germline V gene are ENHRY and SYGVKD. The CDR3 nucleotides are TGTGCCATCAGGGGGGGCGAGGGGTCACCCCTCCACTTT. Translating gives CAIRGGEGSPLHF.

The V gene is TRBV28, the J gene TRBJ1-4; tentatively, D is TRBD1 (5 bases). The CDR3 sequence is 11 residues long. Trimming pared 7 bases from V and 8 bases from J, leaving 8 bases between. Per germline, CDR1 MDHEN and CDR2 SYDVKM. CDR3 loop: CASMSGEKLFF. The CDR3 DNA is TGTGCCAGCATGTCAGGGGAAAAACTGTTTTTT. The variable domain in full, with the rest retrieved from reference TRBV28 and TRBJ1-4, is DVKVTQSSRYLVKRTGEKVFLECVQDMDHENMFWYRQDPGLGLRLIYFSYDVKMKEKGDIPEGYSVSREKKERFSLILESASTNQTSMYLCASMSGEKLFFGSGTQLSVL.

The V gene is TRBV5-1, the J gene TRBJ1-2; D ambiguous. V was trimmed by 0 bases and J by 4 bases, leaving 13 bases between them. Per the germline V gene, CDR1 is SGHRS and CDR2 is YFSETQ. The CDR3 sequence is 15 residues long. The CDR3 sequence: CASSLEVGVAYGYTF. In DNA form, the CDR3 reads TGCGCCAGCAGCTTGGAAGTCGGAGTGGCCTATGGCTACACCTTC.

This chain connects TRBV28 to TRBJ1-2; D unclear. CDR1 is MDHEN, CDR2 SYDVKM, per germline. The V end was cut by 6 bases, the J end by 4 bases, with 9 bases between. The CDR3 is 12 residues long. In nucleotides, the CDR3 is TGTGCCAGCAGGAACAGCCTCTATGGCTACACCTTC. Amino acids: CASRNSLYGYTF.

This chain joins TRBV7-9 and TRBJ2-7, with D perhaps matching TRBD1 (5 bases). V was pared by 6 bases and J by 0 bases, with 12 bases between. There are 14 residues in the CDR3. From germline, CDR1 is SEHNR and CDR2 FQNEAQ (reference sequence). The CDR3 DNA reads as TGTGCCAGCAGTGAGGACACCACCTCCTACGAGCAGTACTTC. This codes for CASSEDTTSYEQYF.

The genes are TRBV7-9 and TRBJ2-5; TRBD1 aligns across 9 bases. CDR3 length equals 14 residues. The V gene end was trimmed by 7 bases and the J gene end by 3 bases; junction bases not matched to a gene: 6. Germline V CDR1 and CDR2: SEHNR, FQNEAQ (reference sequence). The DNA of the CDR3 is TGTGCCAGCATCCAACAGGGGGCCAAAGAGACCCAGTACTTC. This sequence encodes CASIQQGAKETQYF.

In DNA form, the CDR3 reads TGCGCCAGCAGCTTGGTCCCTAGCGGGGCTTACAATGAGCAGTTCTTC. This translates into CASSLVPSGAYNEQFF. The chain uses TRBV5-1 and TRBJ2-1; TRBD2 agrees at 9 bases. V was pared by 0 bases and J by 4 bases, with 5 bases of the junction left unmatched. The germline gives CDR1 SGHRS, CDR2 YFSETQ. This CDR3 is built from 16 residues.

V and J are TRBV7-2 and TRBJ2-1; possible D gene TRBD1, 6 bases. Trimming left V 4 bases short and J 3 bases short, with 22 bases between. The CDR3 runs 18 residues. Germline-derived CDR1 and CDR2 are SGHTA and FQGNSA. Here the CDR3 reads CASSSVGAGGRFYNEQFF. DNA of the CDR3: TGTGCCAGCAGCTCAGTGGGGGCGGGCGGTAGGTTCTACAATGAGCAGTTCTTC.

Only one count was recorded for this clone. The J gene is TRBJ2-2, the V gene TRBV7-9; the match to TRBD2 covers 12 bases. CDR3 length: 15 residues. The germline CDR1 and CDR2 sequences are SEHNR and FQNEAQ (reference sequence). The trim removed 6 bases at V and 6 bases at J, leaving 5 bases unmatched. The CDR3 loop is CASRRLAGAPGELFF. DNA for the CDR3: TGTGCCAGCAGGCGACTAGCGGGAGCTCCCGGGGAGCTGTTTTTT.

Only one count was recorded for this clone. The J gene is TRBJ2-5, the V gene TRBV20-1; tentatively, D is TRBD1 or TRBD2 (5 bases each). Germline CDR1 reads DFQATT; CDR2 reads SNEGSKA (reference sequence). This CDR3 has 12 residues. Trimming took off 3 bases at V and 3 bases at J, with 8 bases between the two ends. The CDR3 loop reads CSASLGEETQYF. CDR3 DNA: TGCAGTGCTAGTCTGGGGGAAGAGACCCAGTACTTC.

The chain has TRBV6-5 and TRBJ1-6, with 7 bases aligning to TRBD1. Germline trimming cut 9 bases from V and 8 bases from J; bases unmatched to any gene: 4. The CDR3 runs to 12 residues. Germline loops: CDR1 MNHEY, CDR2 SVGAGI. CDR3 loop: CASRDSYSPLHF. CDR3 in DNA: TGTGCCAGTCGGGACAGCTATTCACCCCTCCACTTT.

About this clone itself: This same CDR3 is encoded by further DNA sequences in the sample. This chain's CDR3 is CSVEGSGSYGYTF. CDR3 DNA sequence: TGCAGCGTTGAAGGGTCAGGGTCTTATGGCTACACCTTC. The chain joins TRBV29-1 to TRBJ1-2; a possible D gene is TRBD1 (5 bases). Trimming pared 1 base from V and 5 bases from J, leaving 11 bases between. The CDR3 length is 13 residues. Germline V gene lookup returns CDR1 SQVTM and CDR2 ANQGSEA.

J is TRBJ2-3 and V is TRBV5-1; no reliable D call. Germline loops: CDR1 SGHRS, CDR2 YFSETQ. The CDR3 runs 16 residues. The V and J ends lost 0 bases and 0 bases respectively, with 11 bases between them. Written as DNA, the CDR3 is TGCGCCAGCAGCTTGGGACTTTACTCTAGCACAGATACGCAGTATTTT. Its translation is CASSLGLYSSTDTQYF.

V is TRBV5-1 and J is TRBJ1-3; D might be TRBD1 (5 bases). This CDR3 has 15 residues. Germline V gives CDR1 SGHRS, CDR2 YFSETQ. The V end was cut by 2 bases, the J end by 0 bases, with 9 bases between. CDR3 sequence reads: CASSFIGGSGNTIYF. The DNA of the CDR3 is TGCGCCAGCAGCTTTATTGGGGGCTCTGGAAACACCATATATTTT.

The rearrangement links TRBV28 to TRBJ1-4; the match to TRBD1 covers 7 bases. The germline V gene has CDR1 MDHEN and CDR2 SYDVKM. There are 14 residues in the CDR3. Trimming at V came to 7 bases and at J to 7 bases, leaving 9 bases not matched to a gene. The CDR3 bases are TGTGCCAGCACCCAACAGGGGTGGGGTGAAAAACTGTTTTTT. This encodes CASTQQGWGEKLFF.